A single sample is the source of the 3 T cell receptor beta chains below, sequenced in a study of tumor-infiltrating lymphocytes in primary liver carcinoma. Co-extracting RNA and DNA was done with about 20-34 mg of unsorted bulk tissue as input. A constant-region primer served to make TCR beta cDNA from 500 to 550 ng total RNA. Sequencing libraries for TCR beta derived from three nested multiplex PCR rounds that used slightly modified ARM-PCR. Researchers ran the first two PCR rounds for ten to eleven cycles each with TRBV1-TRBV30 forward primers and a C-beta reverse primer. TCRdb independently ran MiXCR on the multiplex PCR reads; one entry per CDR3 protein. The data show approximately 110,000 distinct CDR3 sequences, 64% seen once. The material sequenced was liver tumor tissue from sampling region 3. Specified subset: tumor region T3, left-lateral pole. Source of these receptors: a woman in her fifties or sixties with primary liver carcinoma and hepatitis B virus infection.

This clonotype was seen ten or more times. The chain employs TRBV28 and TRBJ2-7, with TRBD2 identical over 7 bases. Per germline, CDR1 MDHEN and CDR2 SYDVKM. The CDR3 contains 15 residues. V was clipped by 6 bases and J by 0 bases; unmatched bases: 8. The DNA for the CDR3 is TGTGCCAGCAGCCTCAAAGCGGGACCCTCCTACGAGCAGTACTTC. This codes for CASSLKAGPSYEQYF. Full variable domain (rest looked up from reference TRBV28 and TRBJ2-7): DVKVTQSSRYLVKRTGEKVFLECVQDMDHENMFWYRQDPGLGLRLIYFSYDVKMKEKGDIPEGYSVSREKKERFSLILESASTNQTSMYLCASSLKAGPSYEQYFGPGTRLTVT.

A remark on this clonotype: A read error may account for a junction end that differs from germline. The V call is TRBV6-5, the J call TRBJ2-3; 10 bases match TRBD1. The CDR3 loop spans 18 amino acids. Germline CDR1 is MNHEY and CDR2 is SVGAGI. The CDR3: CASRSRQGARRYSDMQYF. DNA of the CDR3: TGTGCCAGCCGTTCAAGACAGGGGGCTAGGAGGTATTCGGATATGCAGTATTTT.

Details on this clonotype: Being one base from a much bigger clone, this may be a read error. The chain recombines TRBV13 with TRBJ1-1; D call uncertain. The length of the CDR3 is 16 residues. CDR1 is PRHDT and CDR2 is FYEKMQ in the germline V gene (reference sequence). The CDR3 region has the DNA TGTGCCAGCAGCTTAGATCTACGGGGAACGGGCACTGAAGCTCTCTTT. Amino acid sequence: CASSLDLRGTGTEALF.